These 23 T cell receptor beta chains originate from one sample sequenced in a study of post-analysis software for immune sequencing data. Points from the study as a whole: TRBV5-6, TRBV5-1 and TRBV20-1 belonged to a set of a handful of TRBV segments that were more frequent in patients than controls.

Unique-molecular-identifier-tagged TCR beta cDNA libraries were used. Via MiXCR, TCRdb re-called the PCR reads, giving one row per CDR3 protein. The table records about 540,000 distinct CDR3 sequences, around 34% of them present only once. These receptors lack a known antigen. Sequenced sample: blood. The receptors were sampled from a girl aged 2 to 17 with multiple sclerosis.

The genes are TRBV9 and TRBJ2-3, with D possibly TRBD2 on 6 matching bases. V was trimmed by 6 bases and J by 2 bases, leaving 34 bases between them. The CDR3 is 21 amino acids. Germline assignment: CDR1 SGDLS and CDR2 YYNGEE. The CDR3 DNA reads as TGTGCCAGCACCCCGTGGGGCAGCTCATCACCGGGACTTGGGACCACAGATACGCAGTATTTT. Translated, it gives CASTPWGSSSPGLGTTDTQYF.

This clonotype occurred a few times. V gene TRBV20-1 combines with J gene TRBJ2-5, with 7 bases aligning to TRBD1. V trimming: 4 bases; J trimming: 11 bases; junction bases outside the gene matches: 16. The CDR3 spans 14 residues. Germline assignment: CDR1 DFQATT and CDR2 SNEGSKA (reference sequence). The CDR3 is CSANPGTVYDEQYF. The CDR3 bases are TGCAGTGCTAACCCCGGGACAGTCTACGATGAGCAGTACTTC.

This chain connects TRBV29-1 to TRBJ1-1; no clear D gene. The CDR3 runs 14 residues. The V gene's germline CDR1 is SQVTM and CDR2 ANQGSEA. The V end lost 5 bases, the J end lost 2 bases, and 15 bases lay between the germline ends. The DNA of the CDR3 is TGCAGCGTTCCAGGATTGGCCCTTAACACTGAAGCTTTCTTT. It codes for CSVPGLALNTEAFF.

This clonotype was seen ten or more times. The chain combines TRBV7-9 with TRBJ1-1; D is undetermined. CDR3 length equals 14 residues. The germline CDR1 and CDR2 sequences are SEHNR and FQNEAQ (reference sequence). V shed 5 bases and J shed 5 bases, with 15 bases lying between them. CDR3 in DNA: TGTGCCAGCAGCCCAGTCTTCGAGGTAACTGAAGCTTTCTTT. This gives the protein CASSPVFEVTEAFF.

V gene TRBV3-1 combines with J gene TRBJ1-5; tentative D call: TRBD1 (5 bases). The CDR3 is 14 amino acids. Trimming removed 2 bases from V and 5 bases from J, with 10 bases in between. Germline CDR1 and CDR2: LGHDT and YNNKEL (reference sequence). The CDR3 sequence: CASSQLTDDQPQHF. CDR3 in DNA: TGTGCCAGCAGCCAACTGACAGATGATCAGCCCCAGCATTTT.

V and J are TRBV7-2 and TRBJ2-7; 7 bases are shared with TRBD2. The CDR3 is 15 amino acids. The V and J ends lost 6 bases and 0 bases, in that order; junction bases with no gene match: 8. CDR1 and CDR2 from the germline V gene are SGHTA and FQGNSA. CDR3 region: CASSLQAGLSYEQYF. CDR3 bases: TGTGCCAGCAGTTTACAAGCGGGACTCTCCTACGAGCAGTACTTC. Combining the CDR3 with reference TRBV7-2 and TRBJ2-7 gives the whole variable domain GAGVSQSPSNKVTEKGKDVELRCDPISGHTALYWYRQSLGQGLEFLIYFQGNSAPDKSGLPSDRFSAERTGGSVSTLTIQRTQQEDSAVYLCASSLQAGLSYEQYFGPGTRLTVT.

In this sample, this clonotype turned up a few times. V is TRBV3-1 and J is TRBJ1-4, with D unclear. Germline assignment: CDR1 LGHDT and CDR2 YNNKEL (reference sequence). V lost 6 bases to trimming and J lost 0 bases, with 11 bases between them. This CDR3 is built from 15 residues. The CDR3 sequence is CASSRDAATNEKLFF. CDR3 nucleotides: TGTGCCAGCAGTAGAGACGCTGCAACTAATGAAAAACTGTTTTTT.

The chain employs TRBV2 and TRBJ1-5; D unclear. Trimming pared 3 bases from V and 13 bases from J, leaving 10 bases between. Per germline, CDR1 SNHLY and CDR2 FYNNEI. The length of the CDR3 is 11 residues. The CDR3 protein is CASSEEGPQHF. In DNA form, the CDR3 reads TGTGCCAGCAGTGAGGAAGGTCCTCAGCATTTT.

The chain recombines TRBV4-2 with TRBJ1-3; TRBD1 aligns across 8 bases. CDR3 size: 15 residues. Germline V CDR1 and CDR2: LGHNA, YNFKEQ. V was clipped by 4 bases and J by 2 bases; unmatched bases: 4. CDR3: CASSRPGGAGNTIYF. CDR3 nucleotide sequence: TGTGCCAGCAGCCGGCCAGGGGGCGCTGGAAACACCATATATTTT.

The chain carries TRBV5-5 and TRBJ1-2; D is unclear. The CDR3 length is 13 residues. V was cut by 0 bases and J by 5 bases, with 8 bases left in between. Germline CDR1 reads SGHKS; CDR2 reads YYEKEE (reference sequence). CDR3 DNA: TGTGCCAGCAGCTTGGTTACCGAGTATGGCTACACCTTC. Residues: CASSLVTEYGYTF. The complete variable domain, with remaining parts taken from reference TRBV5-5 and TRBJ1-2, reads DAGVTQSPTHLIKTRGQQVTLRCSPISGHKSVSWYQQVLGQGPQFIFQYYEKEERGRGNFPDRFSARQFPNYSSELNVNALLLGDSALYLCASSLVTEYGYTFGSGTRLTVV.

This clonotype turned up a few times. The chain has TRBV6-6 and TRBJ2-5, with 8 bases lining up with TRBD2. Germline V gene sequence: CDR1 MNHNY, CDR2 SVGAGI (reference sequence). CDR3 length equals 14 residues. V was pared by 4 bases and J by 7 bases, with 8 bases of the junction left unmatched. The chain's CDR3 is CASSLPGLGRTQYF. The CDR3 DNA follows: TGTGCCAGCAGTTTACCGGGACTAGGGAGGACCCAGTACTTC.

CDR3 DNA sequence: TGTGCCAGCACAGATAGGTACACAGATACGCAGTATTTT. It codes for CASTDRYTDTQYF. This chain joins TRBV7-9 and TRBJ2-3; no clear D. Trimming removed 7 bases at V and 2 bases at J, with 10 bases between. The CDR3 runs to 13 residues. Germline V gives CDR1 SEHNR, CDR2 FQNEAQ (reference sequence).

CDR3 in amino acids: CASRAGWNTEAFF. For the CDR3, the DNA is TGTGCCAGCCGGGCGGGGTGGAACACTGAAGCTTTCTTT. V usage is TRBV6-1 and J usage is TRBJ1-1, with unresolved D. The CDR3 has 13 residues. Germline V gives CDR1 MNHNS, CDR2 SASEGT. Trimming took off 8 bases at V and 1 base at J, with 11 bases between the two ends.

V and J are TRBV20-1 and TRBJ1-1; a weak D match, TRBD1 (5 bases). Germline assignment: CDR1 DFQATT and CDR2 SNEGSKA (reference sequence). The CDR3 runs 13 residues. V shed 6 bases and J shed 4 bases, with 15 bases lying between them. CDR3 DNA: TGCAGTGCCCCCCGCTTCGGGGGCACTGAAGCTTTCTTT. Protein product: CSAPRFGGTEAFF.

The rearrangement links TRBV3-1 to TRBJ1-1; TRBD1 matches at 9 bases. The CDR3 runs 16 residues. Germline assignment: CDR1 LGHDT and CDR2 YNNKEL (reference sequence). With V trimmed by 3 bases and J by 7 bases, 12 bases remained unmatched. CDR3 sequence (DNA): TGTGCCAGCAGCCAGTCTTTTGGGACAGGGTATAATGAAGCTTTCTTT. It specifies CASSQSFGTGYNEAFF.

This sequence joins TRBV10-3 and TRBJ2-3; 11 nucleotides line up with TRBD2. Germline V gives CDR1 ENHRY, CDR2 SYGVKD. The CDR3 spans 18 residues. Trimming cost V 10 bases and J 0 bases; bases outside gene matches: 15. The CDR3 coding sequence is TGTGCCACCTCGATTGGAGGTAGCGGGGGGGCGAGCACAGATACGCAGTATTTT. It translates to CATSIGGSGGASTDTQYF.

The genes are TRBV7-9 and TRBJ1-2, with 7 bases that match TRBD1. CDR3 length: 15 amino acids. After removal of 4 bases from V and 3 bases from J, the junction contained 8 bases not matched to a gene. In germline, CDR1 is SEHNR, CDR2 FQNEAQ (reference sequence). The CDR3 sequence is CASSSAGQDHYGYTF. The CDR3 bases are TGTGCCAGCAGCTCCGCCGGACAGGACCACTATGGCTACACCTTC.

Only a few counts were recorded for this clonotype. V usage is TRBV3-1 and J usage is TRBJ2-3; possibly TRBD1 for D (6 bases). The germline V gene has CDR1 LGHDT and CDR2 YNNKEL (reference sequence). Deletions cut 3 bases from V and 4 bases from J, with 11 bases between. This CDR3 comprises 14 residues. DNA for the CDR3: TGTGCCAGCAGCCAGGCAGAGGGGGCAGATACGCAGTATTTT. Translating gives CASSQAEGADTQYF.

The chain recombines TRBV7-9 with TRBJ2-1; 9 positions match TRBD1. The length of the CDR3 is 15 residues. After removal of 5 bases from V and 10 bases from J, the junction contained 12 bases not matched to a gene. From germline, CDR1 is SEHNR and CDR2 FQNEAQ (reference sequence). The DNA for the CDR3 is TGTGCCAGCAGCCCTCCGGGACAGGGCCTAACCGAGCAGTTCTTC. This translates into CASSPPGQGLTEQFF.

This chain connects TRBV14 to TRBJ1-2; D may be TRBD1 (5 bases). The V end was cut by 0 bases, the J end by 6 bases, with 17 bases between. This CDR3 comprises 16 residues. CDR1 and CDR2 from the germline V gene are SGHDN and FVKESK. As DNA, the CDR3 is TGTGCCAGCAGCCAAGAGTCCTTCGGGGACCCTGATGGCTACACCTTC. It translates to CASSQESFGDPDGYTF. Supplemented by reference TRBV14 and TRBJ1-2, the full variable domain reads EAGVTQFPSHSVIEKGQTVTLRCDPISGHDNLYWYRRVMGKEIKFLLHFVKESKQDESGMPNNRFLAERTGGTYSTLKVQPAELEDSGVYFCASSQESFGDPDGYTFGSGTRLTVV.

This chain connects TRBV2 to TRBJ2-7, with TRBD2 matching 13 bases. Trimming took 6 bases from V and 5 from J; bases not matched to a gene: 7. The CDR3 is made up of 15 amino acids. CDR1 and CDR2 (germline): SNHLY, FYNNEI. This CDR3 is CASSTGLAGVNEQYF. The CDR3, as DNA: TGTGCCAGCAGCACTGGACTAGCGGGGGTCAACGAGCAGTACTTC. The complete variable domain, with remaining parts taken from reference TRBV2 and TRBJ2-7, reads EPEVTQTPSHQVTQMGQEVILRCVPISNHLYFYWYRQILGQKVEFLVSFYNNEISEKSEIFDDQFSVERPDGSNFTLKIRSTKLEDSAMYFCASSTGLAGVNEQYFGPGTRLTVT.

V gene TRBV20-1 combines with J gene TRBJ2-3; D possibly corresponds to TRBD2 (5 bases). V lost 4 bases to trimming and J lost 6 bases, with 11 bases between them. CDR1 and CDR2 (germline): DFQATT, SNEGSKA (reference sequence). The CDR3 is 12 residues long. CDR3 sequence (DNA): TGCAGTGCTACCCTAGCCTCCGATACGCAGTATTTT. It yields the protein CSATLASDTQYF.

This clonotype was recorded a few times. This CDR3 reads CSAPGTSGGDRHEQFF. In DNA, the CDR3 is TGCAGTGCTCCCGGAACTAGCGGGGGCGACCGACATGAGCAGTTCTTC. The chain uses TRBV20-1 and TRBJ2-1; TRBD2 aligns across 11 bases. This CDR3 has 16 residues. V lost 5 bases to trimming and J lost 8 bases; unmatched junction nucleotides: 14. Per the germline V gene, CDR1 is DFQATT and CDR2 is SNEGSKA (reference sequence).